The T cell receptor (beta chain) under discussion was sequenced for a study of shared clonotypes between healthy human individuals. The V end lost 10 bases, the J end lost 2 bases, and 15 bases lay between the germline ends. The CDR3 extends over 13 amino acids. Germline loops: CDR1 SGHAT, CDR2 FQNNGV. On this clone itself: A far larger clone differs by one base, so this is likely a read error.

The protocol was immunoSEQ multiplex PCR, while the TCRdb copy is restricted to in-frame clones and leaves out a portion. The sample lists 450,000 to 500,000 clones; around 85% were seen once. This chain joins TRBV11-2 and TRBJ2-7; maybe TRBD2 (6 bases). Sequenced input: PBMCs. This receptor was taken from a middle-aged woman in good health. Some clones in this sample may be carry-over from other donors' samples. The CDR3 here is CANRLGSAYEQYF. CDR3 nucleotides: TGTGCCAACAGACTAGGGTCAGCCTACGAGCAGTACTTC.